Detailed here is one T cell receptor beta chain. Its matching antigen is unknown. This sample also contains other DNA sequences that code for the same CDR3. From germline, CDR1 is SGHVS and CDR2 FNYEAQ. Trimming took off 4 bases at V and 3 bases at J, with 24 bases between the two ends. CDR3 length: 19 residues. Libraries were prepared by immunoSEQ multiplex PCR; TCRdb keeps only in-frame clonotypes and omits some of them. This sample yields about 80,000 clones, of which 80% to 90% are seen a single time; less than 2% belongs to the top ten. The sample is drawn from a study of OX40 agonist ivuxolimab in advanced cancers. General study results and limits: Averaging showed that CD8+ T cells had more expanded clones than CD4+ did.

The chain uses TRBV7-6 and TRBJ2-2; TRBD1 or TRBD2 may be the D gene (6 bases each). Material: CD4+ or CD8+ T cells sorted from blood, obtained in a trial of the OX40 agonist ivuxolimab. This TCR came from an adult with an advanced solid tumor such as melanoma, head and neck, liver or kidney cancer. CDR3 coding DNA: TGTGCCAGCAGCTCAGGGACTCGGGGTCGGCAGGGGCACACCGGGGAGCTGTTTTTT. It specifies CASSSGTRGRQGHTGELFF.